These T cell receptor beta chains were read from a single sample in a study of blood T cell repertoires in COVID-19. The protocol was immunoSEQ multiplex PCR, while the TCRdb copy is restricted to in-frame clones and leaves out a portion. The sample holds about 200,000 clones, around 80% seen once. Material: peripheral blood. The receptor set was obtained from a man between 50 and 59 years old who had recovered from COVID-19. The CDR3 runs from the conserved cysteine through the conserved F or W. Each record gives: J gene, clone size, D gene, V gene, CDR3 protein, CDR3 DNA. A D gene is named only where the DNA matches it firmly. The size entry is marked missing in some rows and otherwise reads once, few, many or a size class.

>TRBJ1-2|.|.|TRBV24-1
CATSDFRKRYGYTF
TGTGCCACCAGTGATTTTCGGAAGAGGTATGGCTACACCTTC
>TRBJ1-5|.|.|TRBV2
CASVENGRGAQHF
TGTGCCAGCGTTGAGAATGGGAGAGGAGCCCAGCATTTT
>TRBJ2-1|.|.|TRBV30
CAWAQDSPNSYNEQFF
TGTGCCTGGGCCCAGGACAGTCCAAACTCCTACAATGAGCAGTTCTTC
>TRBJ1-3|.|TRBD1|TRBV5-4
CASSLENRGGNTIYF
TGTGCCAGCAGCTTGGAAAACAGGGGAGGAAACACCATATATTTT
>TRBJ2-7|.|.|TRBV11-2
CASSLPGRPSYEQYF
TGTGCCAGCAGCTTACCTGGCAGGCCTTCCTACGAGCAGTACTTC
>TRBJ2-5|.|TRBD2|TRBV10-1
CASSRTSGQLQETQYF
TGCGCCAGCAGTCGGACTAGCGGACAACTGCAAGAGACCCAGTACTTC
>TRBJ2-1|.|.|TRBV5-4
CASSLAIQGGEEQFF
TGTGCCAGCAGCTTGGCGATTCAGGGAGGTGAAGAGCAGTTCTTC
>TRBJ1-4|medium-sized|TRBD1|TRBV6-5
CASSSGTGGEKLFF
TGTGCCAGCTCTTCCGGGACAGGGGGTGAAAAACTGTTTTTT
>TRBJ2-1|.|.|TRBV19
CASKVEDSAYNEQFF
TGTGCCAGTAAGGTGGAGGATTCGGCCTACAATGAGCAGTTCTTC
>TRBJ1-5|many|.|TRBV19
CASFGQDNQPQHF
TGTGCCAGTTTTGGCCAAGACAATCAGCCCCAGCATTTT
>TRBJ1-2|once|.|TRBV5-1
CASSLAGDYGYTF
TGCGCCAGCAGCTTGGCAGGGGACTATGGCTACACCTTC
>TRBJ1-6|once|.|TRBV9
CASSVAPQGTDSPLHF
TGTGCCAGCAGCGTAGCTCCCCAGGGGACGGATTCACCCCTCCACTTT
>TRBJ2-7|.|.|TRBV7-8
CASSFGDIAYEQYF
TGTGCCAGCAGCTTTGGGGACATCGCCTACGAGCAGTACTTC
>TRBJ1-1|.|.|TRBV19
CASSRTANTEAFF
TGTGCCAGTAGTAGGACAGCAAACACTGAAGCTTTCTTT
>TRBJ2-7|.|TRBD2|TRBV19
CASSSPGTSGNYEQYF
TGTGCCAGTAGTTCCCCGGGGACTAGCGGAAACTACGAGCAGTACTTC
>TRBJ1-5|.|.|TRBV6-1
CASSGRGNVGNQPQHF
TGTGCCAGCAGTGGTCGAGGGAATGTTGGTAATCAGCCCCAGCATTTT
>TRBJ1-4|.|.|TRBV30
CAWSGLATVYNEKLFF
TGTGCCTGGAGTGGCCTGGCAACAGTTTACAATGAAAAACTGTTTTTT
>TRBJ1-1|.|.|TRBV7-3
CASSSQGKNTEAFF
TGTGCCAGCAGCTCTCAGGGGAAAAACACTGAAGCTTTCTTT
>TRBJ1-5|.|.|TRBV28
CASSLSWQNQPQHF
TGTGCCAGCAGTTTGTCCTGGCAAAATCAGCCCCAGCATTTT
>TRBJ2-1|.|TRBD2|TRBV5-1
CASGSGNFNNEQFF
TGCGCCAGCGGTAGCGGGAATTTCAACAATGAGCAGTTCTTC
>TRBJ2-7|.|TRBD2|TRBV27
CASSLRGRREYEQYF
TGTGCCAGCAGTTTAAGGGGCCGGCGGGAGTATGAGCAGTACTTC
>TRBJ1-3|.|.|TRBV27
CASSLNSPGGGNTIYF
TGTGCCAGCAGTTTAAATTCACCGGGGGGTGGAAACACCATATATTTT
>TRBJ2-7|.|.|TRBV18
CASSPPGAVGYEQYF
TGTGCCAGCTCACCACCCGGTGCCGTCGGCTACGAGCAGTACTTC
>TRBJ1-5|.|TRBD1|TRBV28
CASSPGTGYQPQHF
TGTGCCAGCAGCCCCGGGACAGGGTATCAGCCCCAGCATTTT
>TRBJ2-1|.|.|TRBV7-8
CASSQGGGTNEQFF
TGTGCCAGCAGCCAAGGGGGGGGGACGAATGAGCAGTTCTTC
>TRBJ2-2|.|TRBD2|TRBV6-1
CASSEGLAGIPSTGELFF
TGTGCCAGCAGCGAAGGACTAGCGGGGATACCTAGCACCGGGGAGCTGTTTTTT